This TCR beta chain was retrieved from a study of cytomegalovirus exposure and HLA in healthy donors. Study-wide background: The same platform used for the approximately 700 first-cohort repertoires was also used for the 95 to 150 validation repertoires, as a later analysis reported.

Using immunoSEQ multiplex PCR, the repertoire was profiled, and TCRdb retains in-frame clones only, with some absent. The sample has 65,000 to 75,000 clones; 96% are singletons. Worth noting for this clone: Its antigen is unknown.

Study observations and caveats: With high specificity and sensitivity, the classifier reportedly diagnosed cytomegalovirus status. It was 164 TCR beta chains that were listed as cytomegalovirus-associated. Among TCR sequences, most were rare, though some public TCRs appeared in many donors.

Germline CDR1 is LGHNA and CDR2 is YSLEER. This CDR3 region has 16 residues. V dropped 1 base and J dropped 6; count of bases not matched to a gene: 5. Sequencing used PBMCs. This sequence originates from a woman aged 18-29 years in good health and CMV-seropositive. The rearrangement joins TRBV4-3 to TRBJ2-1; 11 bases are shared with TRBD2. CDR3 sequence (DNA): TGCGCCAGCAGCCAAGCACTAGCGGGAGAGGGCAATGAGCAGTTCTTC. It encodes CASSQALAGEGNEQFF.